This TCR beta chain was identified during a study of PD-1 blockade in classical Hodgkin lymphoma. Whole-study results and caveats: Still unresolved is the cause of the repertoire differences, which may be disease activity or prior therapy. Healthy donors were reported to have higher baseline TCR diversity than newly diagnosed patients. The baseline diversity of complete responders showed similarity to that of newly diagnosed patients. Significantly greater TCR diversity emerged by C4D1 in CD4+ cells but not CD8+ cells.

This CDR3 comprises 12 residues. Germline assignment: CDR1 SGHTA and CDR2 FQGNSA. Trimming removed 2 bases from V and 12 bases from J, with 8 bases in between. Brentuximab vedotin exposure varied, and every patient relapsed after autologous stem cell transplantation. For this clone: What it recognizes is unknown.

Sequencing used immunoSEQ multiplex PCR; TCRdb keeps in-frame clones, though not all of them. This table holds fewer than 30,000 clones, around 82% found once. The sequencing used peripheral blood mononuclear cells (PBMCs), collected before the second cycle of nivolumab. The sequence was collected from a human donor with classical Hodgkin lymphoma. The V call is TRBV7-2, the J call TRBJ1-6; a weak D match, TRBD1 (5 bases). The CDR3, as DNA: TGTGCCAGCAGCTTACCCAGGGTACCCCTCCACTTT. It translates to CASSLPRVPLHF.